The rows below give T cell receptor beta chains drawn from one sample of a study of blood T cell repertoires in COVID-19. Some clones are missing from TCRdb's copy, which holds only in-frame ones; the method was immunoSEQ multiplex PCR. The sample contains over 200,000 clones, 88% of which appear only once. Sequenced: PBMCs or T cells enriched from blood (not recorded which). The receptors were gathered from a woman aged 25 to 39 who had been exposed to COVID-19. Both conserved end residues are part of each CDR3. A D gene is named only where the DNA matches it firmly. For some rows the clone size is stated as once, few or many, or as a class when expanded; others skip it.

D gene: TRBD2; J gene: TRBJ2-5; CDR3 length: 15; V gene: TRBV7-6; clone size: .; CDR3 protein: CASSPERERGETQYF; CDR3 DNA: TGTGCCAGCAGCCCGGAGCGGGAGAGGGGGGAGACCCAGTACTTC
D gene: .; J gene: TRBJ2-2; CDR3 length: 13; V gene: TRBV27; clone size: .; CDR3 protein: CASSFGQTGELFF; CDR3 DNA: TGTGCCAGCAGTTTCGGACAGACCGGGGAGCTGTTTTTT
D gene: TRBD2; J gene: TRBJ2-1; CDR3 length: 15; V gene: TRBV19; clone size: .; CDR3 protein: CASRGTSGRGNEQFF; CDR3 DNA: TGTGCCAGTAGGGGGACTAGCGGGAGAGGAAATGAGCAGTTCTTC
D gene: .; J gene: TRBJ2-6; CDR3 length: 15; V gene: TRBV6-5; clone size: .; CDR3 protein: CASSLQFSGANVLTF; CDR3 DNA: TGTGCCAGCAGTCTACAGTTCTCTGGGGCCAACGTCCTGACTTTC
D gene: .; J gene: TRBJ2-2; CDR3 length: 17; V gene: TRBV5-1; clone size: .; CDR3 protein: CASSSAPTSLGTGELFF; CDR3 DNA: TGCGCCAGCAGCTCGGCCCCTACTAGCCTGGGGACCGGGGAGCTGTTTTTT
D gene: .; J gene: TRBJ1-5; CDR3 length: 16; V gene: TRBV19; clone size: .; CDR3 protein: CASSTGDNRDFQPQHF; CDR3 DNA: TGTGCCAGTAGTACTGGGGACAACAGGGATTTCCAGCCCCAGCATTTT
D gene: TRBD1; J gene: TRBJ1-2; CDR3 length: 13; V gene: TRBV5-6; clone size: .; CDR3 protein: CASSSDRDYGYTF; CDR3 DNA: TGTGCCAGCAGCAGTGACAGGGATTATGGCTACACCTTC
D gene: .; J gene: TRBJ1-1; CDR3 length: 14; V gene: TRBV5-1; clone size: .; CDR3 protein: CASSISQSGAEAFF; CDR3 DNA: TGCGCCAGCAGCATCAGCCAATCAGGGGCAGAAGCTTTCTTT
D gene: TRBD1; J gene: TRBJ1-5; CDR3 length: 13; V gene: TRBV6-1; clone size: .; CDR3 protein: CASSETGKGPQHF; CDR3 DNA: TGTGCCAGCAGTGAGACAGGGAAAGGGCCCCAGCATTTT
D gene: TRBD2; J gene: TRBJ2-3; CDR3 length: 16; V gene: TRBV29-1; clone size: .; CDR3 protein: CSAETGTSGFTDTQYF; CDR3 DNA: TGCAGCGCCGAAACCGGGACTAGCGGTTTCACAGATACGCAGTATTTT
D gene: TRBD1; J gene: TRBJ2-1; CDR3 length: 14; V gene: TRBV9; clone size: .; CDR3 protein: CASSPRTGGDEQFF; CDR3 DNA: TGTGCCAGCAGCCCCAGGACAGGAGGAGATGAGCAGTTCTTC
D gene: .; J gene: TRBJ2-1; CDR3 length: 9; V gene: TRBV7-9; clone size: .; CDR3 protein: CASGTGRFF; CDR3 DNA: TGTGCCAGCGGGACTGGGAGGTTCTTC
D gene: .; J gene: TRBJ2-6; CDR3 length: 14; V gene: TRBV7-9; clone size: .; CDR3 protein: CASSFNSGANVLTF; CDR3 DNA: TGTGCCAGCAGCTTTAATAGTGGGGCCAACGTCCTGACTTTC
D gene: TRBD2; J gene: TRBJ2-7; CDR3 length: 13; V gene: TRBV27; clone size: .; CDR3 protein: CASSIFAGEEQYF; CDR3 DNA: TGTGCCAGCAGTATATTTGCGGGAGAAGAGCAGTACTTC
D gene: TRBD1; J gene: TRBJ1-2; CDR3 length: 17; V gene: TRBV4-1; clone size: once; CDR3 protein: CASSHSQGQRNRYGYTF; CDR3 DNA: TGCGCCAGCAGCCACTCCCAGGGACAGCGGAACCGTTATGGCTACACCTTC
D gene: .; J gene: TRBJ1-2; CDR3 length: 13; V gene: TRBV6-5; clone size: once; CDR3 protein: CASRASPNYGYTF; CDR3 DNA: TGTGCCAGCAGGGCTTCACCGAACTATGGCTACACCTTC
D gene: .; J gene: TRBJ1-4; CDR3 length: 15; V gene: TRBV5-1; clone size: .; CDR3 protein: CASSLRGSTNEKLFF; CDR3 DNA: TGCGCCAGCAGCTTGAGGGGATCAACTAATGAAAAACTGTTTTTT
D gene: TRBD2; J gene: TRBJ2-1; CDR3 length: 14; V gene: TRBV6-5; clone size: .; CDR3 protein: CASRLAGDHNEQFF; CDR3 DNA: TGTGCCAGCCGACTAGCGGGAGATCATAATGAGCAGTTCTTC
D gene: .; J gene: TRBJ1-5; CDR3 length: 16; V gene: TRBV19; clone size: .; CDR3 protein: CASSIIQGTRNQPQHF; CDR3 DNA: TGTGCCAGTAGTATTATCCAAGGGACAAGAAATCAGCCCCAGCATTTT
D gene: .; J gene: TRBJ1-1; CDR3 length: 14; V gene: TRBV2; clone size: .; CDR3 protein: CASNPHKPNTEAFF; CDR3 DNA: TGTGCCAGCAACCCGCACAAACCGAACACTGAAGCTTTCTTT
D gene: TRBD1; J gene: TRBJ1-2; CDR3 length: 12; V gene: TRBV29-1; clone size: .; CDR3 protein: CSVLRDSEGYTF; CDR3 DNA: TGCAGCGTACTCCGGGACAGCGAAGGCTACACCTTC
D gene: .; J gene: TRBJ2-5; CDR3 length: 14; V gene: TRBV19; clone size: .; CDR3 protein: CASSIFKSGETQYF; CDR3 DNA: TGTGCCAGTAGTATATTTAAAAGCGGGGAGACCCAGTACTTC
D gene: .; J gene: TRBJ2-5; CDR3 length: 16; V gene: TRBV28; clone size: .; CDR3 protein: CASSPIGAPYQETQYF; CDR3 DNA: TGTGCCAGCAGTCCGATAGGAGCGCCCTACCAAGAGACCCAGTACTTC
D gene: .; J gene: TRBJ2-5; CDR3 length: 16; V gene: TRBV5-8; clone size: once; CDR3 protein: CASSLGSLGGVETQYF; CDR3 DNA: TGTGCCAGCAGCTTGGGGTCGCTGGGGGGTGTGGAGACCCAGTACTTC
D gene: .; J gene: TRBJ2-4; CDR3 length: 14; V gene: TRBV5-6; clone size: .; CDR3 protein: CASSPWDTTHIQYF; CDR3 DNA: TGTGCCAGCAGCCCCTGGGACACCACACACATTCAGTACTTC
D gene: TRBD1; J gene: TRBJ1-1; CDR3 length: 14; V gene: TRBV7-9; clone size: .; CDR3 protein: CASSLGQMNTEAFF; CDR3 DNA: TGTGCCAGCAGCTTGGGACAGATGAACACTGAAGCTTTCTTT
D gene: TRBD1; J gene: TRBJ1-1; CDR3 length: 14; V gene: TRBV6-5; clone size: .; CDR3 protein: CASRRAGGRTEAFF; CDR3 DNA: TGTGCCAGCAGGCGAGCAGGGGGCCGCACTGAAGCTTTCTTT
D gene: TRBD1; J gene: TRBJ1-6; CDR3 length: 16; V gene: TRBV5-1; clone size: few; CDR3 protein: CASSLEGTGGNSPLHF; CDR3 DNA: TGCGCCAGCAGCTTGGAGGGGACAGGGGGAAATTCACCCCTCCACTTT
D gene: TRBD2; J gene: TRBJ2-6; CDR3 length: 17; V gene: TRBV5-4; clone size: .; CDR3 protein: CASSAAGGGPGANVLTF; CDR3 DNA: TGTGCCAGCAGCGCGGCGGGGGGCGGGCCTGGGGCCAACGTCCTGACTTTC
D gene: .; J gene: TRBJ2-7; CDR3 length: 15; V gene: TRBV7-2; clone size: once; CDR3 protein: CASSLFGGRGYEQYF; CDR3 DNA: TGTGCCAGCAGCTTATTTGGTGGCAGGGGATACGAGCAGTACTTC
D gene: .; J gene: TRBJ2-3; CDR3 length: 15; V gene: TRBV3-1/TRBV3-2; clone size: .; CDR3 protein: CASSLYAQNTDTQYF; CDR3 DNA: TGTGCCAGCAGCCTATATGCACAGAACACAGATACGCAGTATTTT
D gene: .; J gene: TRBJ2-2; CDR3 length: 15; V gene: TRBV9; clone size: .; CDR3 protein: CASSVAGSGTGELFF; CDR3 DNA: TGTGCCAGCAGCGTGGCGGGATCGGGGACCGGGGAGCTGTTTTTT
D gene: TRBD1; J gene: TRBJ1-2; CDR3 length: 16; V gene: TRBV11-2; clone size: .; CDR3 protein: CASSSKGQGENYGYTF; CDR3 DNA: TGTGCCAGCAGCTCGAAGGGACAGGGGGAGAACTATGGCTACACCTTC
D gene: .; J gene: TRBJ1-3; CDR3 length: 13; V gene: TRBV6-1; clone size: .; CDR3 protein: CASSEGSGNTIYF; CDR3 DNA: TGTGCCAGCAGTGAAGGGAGCGGAAACACCATATATTTT
D gene: TRBD1; J gene: TRBJ2-1; CDR3 length: 17; V gene: TRBV30; clone size: .; CDR3 protein: CAWFAGTGGSSYNEQFF; CDR3 DNA: TGTGCCTGGTTTGCAGGGACAGGGGGTTCCTCCTACAATGAGCAGTTCTTC
D gene: .; J gene: TRBJ1-1; CDR3 length: 12; V gene: TRBV2; clone size: once; CDR3 protein: CAGTGLYTEAFF; CDR3 DNA: TGTGCCGGAACCGGGTTATACACTGAAGCTTTCTTT
D gene: .; J gene: TRBJ1-5; CDR3 length: 18; V gene: TRBV28; clone size: .; CDR3 protein: CASSLKVGRGRSNQPQHF; CDR3 DNA: TGTGCCAGCAGTTTAAAGGTTGGCAGGGGTCGGAGCAATCAGCCCCAGCATTTT
D gene: .; J gene: TRBJ2-3; CDR3 length: 15; V gene: TRBV28; clone size: .; CDR3 protein: CASSLGGVGTDTQYF; CDR3 DNA: TGTGCCAGCAGTTTGGGGGGAGTGGGTACAGATACGCAGTATTTT
D gene: TRBD1; J gene: TRBJ1-4; CDR3 length: 16; V gene: TRBV6-1; clone size: .; CDR3 protein: CASSELRGRTREKLFF; CDR3 DNA: TGTGCCAGCAGTGAATTAAGGGGGCGGACACGGGAAAAACTGTTTTTT